This T cell receptor (beta chain) was recorded in a study of shared clonotypes between healthy human individuals. CDR3 length: 17 amino acids. Germline V lookup: CDR1 SEHNR, CDR2 FQNEAQ (reference sequence). V dropped 5 bases and J dropped 7 bases, with 24 bases sitting between them. Here immunoSEQ multiplex PCR was the method, and the copy in TCRdb shows in-frame clones only, minus some. The table records approximately 2.4 million clones, approximately 96% of them present only once. The TCR sequence derives from a man between 18 and 35 years old in good health. The chain combines TRBV7-9 with TRBJ2-1, with a possible D match to TRBD2 (7 bases). Sequenced sample: naive CD4+ T cells sorted from blood. As to subset: CD45RA+ positively selected. CDR3 in amino acids: CASSPNIGGGNRNEQFF. CDR3 DNA sequence: TGTGCCAGCAGCCCCAATATAGGGGGGGGGAATCGAAATGAGCAGTTCTTC.